This T cell receptor beta chain stems from a study of beta chain features in type 1 diabetes. Study summary: Patients and healthy donors were similar in age, gender and cell yields. General study results and limits: Among patients with Type 1 diabetes, TCRB CDR3s were moderately but significantly shorter in every one of the four CD4+ subsets.

The sample holds a few counts of this clone. Its antigen is not known. Sorted populations all had greater than 95% purity. Since all of the isolated RNA was reverse transcribed, expressed TCRB transcripts were what got sequenced. The method was immunoSEQ multiplex PCR; TCRdb's version includes in-frame clones alone and lacks a portion of them. The sample contains almost 350,000 clones, roughly 8.8% of which appear only once. The ends were cut back, 4 bases at V and 2 bases at J, with 11 bases in the middle. Looked up from germline, CDR1 is LNHDA and CDR2 is SQIVND (reference sequence). The CDR3 totals 14 residues.

This clonotype was sampled from a man aged 25-45 years with type 1 diabetes. V and J are TRBV19 and TRBJ1-2, with D tentatively TRBD1 (6 bases). Sequencing input: central memory CD4+ T cells from blood. CDR3 residues: CASSSPQGNYGYTF. In DNA, the CDR3 is TGTGCCAGTAGTAGCCCACAGGGAAACTATGGCTACACCTTC.